Below are 19 T cell receptor beta chains sequenced from a single sample in a study of shared clonotypes between healthy human individuals. Measured with immunoSEQ multiplex PCR; TCRdb has only the in-frame clones, and not every one. The sample holds more than 2 million clones; approximately 96% are singletons and the top ten take roughly 0.13%. The source material was naive CD4+ T cells sorted from blood. Indicated subset: CD45RA+ positively selected. The receptors originated from a young man in good health.

Worth noting for this clone: The same CDR3 also results from other DNA sequences found in this sample. This chain uses TRBV6-5 with TRBJ2-7, with 13 bases lining up with TRBD2. This CDR3 comprises 15 residues. From germline, CDR1 is MNHEY and CDR2 SVGAGI. The junction had 3 bases not matched to a gene; V was cut back by 6 bases and J by 1 base. The CDR3 spells CASSRTSGSSYEQYF. CDR3 in DNA: TGTGCCAGCAGCCGGACTAGCGGGAGTTCCTACGAGCAGTACTTC.

This chain connects TRBV5-4 to TRBJ2-2, with 10 bases identical to TRBD2. The CDR3 runs 15 residues. Trimming cost V 7 bases and J 5 bases; bases outside gene matches: 8. Per germline, CDR1 SGHNT and CDR2 YYREEE (reference sequence). The CDR3 protein is CASHTGTSVTGELFF. CDR3 DNA: TGTGCCAGCCATACCGGGACTAGCGTAACCGGGGAGCTGTTTTTT. Based on the CDR3 plus reference TRBV5-4 and TRBJ2-2, the full variable domain is ETGVTQSPTHLIKTRGQQVTLRCSSQSGHNTVSWYQQALGQGPQFIFQYYREEENGRGNFPPRFSGLQFPNYSSELNVNALELDDSALYLCASHTGTSVTGELFFGEGSRLTVL.

V usage is TRBV6-6 and J usage is TRBJ1-5; the match to TRBD1 covers 12 bases. Looked up from germline, CDR1 is MNHNY and CDR2 is SVGAGI (reference sequence). The CDR3 covers 16 residues. The V and J ends lost 0 bases and 7 bases, in that order; junction bases with no gene match: 4. The CDR3 bases are TGTGCCAGCAGTTACTCGGGACAGGGGGCGAGGCAGCCCCAGCATTTT. This encodes CASSYSGQGARQPQHF.

The chain recombines TRBV7-9 with TRBJ2-7, with 10 bases fitting TRBD2. The CDR3 runs to 15 residues. Germline assignment: CDR1 SEHNR and CDR2 FQNEAQ (reference sequence). After removal of 1 base from V and 2 bases from J, the junction contained 2 bases not matched to a gene. CDR3 in DNA: TGTGCCAGCAGCTTAGGTAGCGGGAGGACCTACGAGCAGTACTTC. Its protein is CASSLGSGRTYEQYF.

The chain links TRBV7-8 to TRBJ2-6; possibly TRBD2 for D (5 bases). CDR1 SGHVS and CDR2 FQNEAQ come from the germline V gene. Trimming took 6 bases from V and 2 from J, leaving 14 bases between them. The length of the CDR3 is 16 residues. CDR3 sequence (DNA): TGTGCCAGCAGTGGAGGCCCATTTCCTGGGGCCAACGTCCTGACTTTC. This gives the protein CASSGGPFPGANVLTF.

CDR3 sequence reads: CASSPAGSSNQPQHF. The CDR3 DNA follows: TGTGCCAGCTCACCAGCAGGGTCTAGCAATCAGCCCCAGCATTTT. The chain is built from TRBV18 and TRBJ1-5, with a weak D call TRBD1 (5 bases). V was pared by 2 bases and J by 0 bases, with 8 bases between. The CDR3 is 15 residues long. The germline V gene encodes CDR1 KGHSH and CDR2 LQKENI.

This clone was seen just once. The V and J genes are TRBV5-4 and TRBJ2-3; D perhaps matches TRBD1 (6 bases). This CDR3 has 15 amino acids. Germline values: CDR1 SGHNT, CDR2 YYREEE (reference sequence). Trimming cost V 0 bases and J 0 bases, with 8 bases left between them. In nucleotides, the CDR3 is TGTGCCAGCAGCTTGGACAGGGCGAGCACAGATACGCAGTATTTT. This gives the protein CASSLDRASTDTQYF.

The V call is TRBV9, the J call TRBJ2-5; 7 positions match TRBD1. The CDR3 sequence is 14 residues long. Germline loops: CDR1 SGDLS, CDR2 YYNGEE. The trim removed 3 bases at V and 9 bases at J, leaving 11 bases unmatched. CDR3: CASSAEDRVGAQYF. The CDR3 bases are TGTGCCAGCAGCGCAGAAGACAGGGTTGGGGCCCAGTACTTC.

A single count supports this clone. This sequence joins TRBV6-1 and TRBJ1-5; D ambiguous. This CDR3 is built from 13 residues. CDR1 and CDR2 (germline): MNHNS, SASEGT. Trimming removed 8 bases at V and 0 bases at J, with 8 bases between. The CDR3 loop reads CASGFASNQPQHF. The CDR3 DNA is TGTGCCAGCGGGTTTGCTAGCAATCAGCCCCAGCATTTT.

Concerning this clone itself: The sample carries other DNA sequences with the same CDR3. The chain joins TRBV9 to TRBJ1-4; 9 nucleotides line up with TRBD1. V gave up 0 bases and J gave up 8 bases; unmatched junction bases: 5. There are 15 residues in the CDR3. From germline, CDR1 is SGDLS and CDR2 YYNGEE. CDR3 amino acids: CASSVAGTGSEKLFF. The CDR3 bases are TGTGCCAGCAGCGTAGCTGGGACAGGGAGCGAAAAACTGTTTTTT.

The chain combines TRBV6-6 with TRBJ2-7; D gene uncertain. The V and J ends lost 1 base and 6 bases respectively, with 4 bases between them. The CDR3 is 11 residues long. Per the germline V gene, CDR1 is MNHNY and CDR2 is SVGAGI (reference sequence). CDR3 nucleotides: TGTGCCAGCAGTTACTGGGTCGAGCAGTACTTC. It yields the protein CASSYWVEQYF.

The chain couples TRBV27 to TRBJ1-5, with D possibly being TRBD1 (6 bases). Germline loops: CDR1 MNHEY, CDR2 SMNVEV (reference sequence). The V end lost 4 bases, the J end lost 9 bases, and 13 bases lay between the germline ends. The CDR3 is 13 amino acids. The CDR3 coding sequence is TGTGCCAGCAGTTCAAGACAGGCGGGGCCCCAGCATTTT. Translating it yields CASSSRQAGPQHF.

As to this clone: Within the sample, other DNA sequences also encode this same CDR3. V and J are TRBV4-3 and TRBJ2-3; 13 bases agree with TRBD2. Trimming at V came to 1 base and at J to 3 bases, leaving 1 base not matched to a gene. Germline V gene data show CDR1 as LGHNA and CDR2 as YSLEER. The CDR3 has 16 amino acids. CDR3: CASSQGTSGGTDTQYF. The CDR3 bases are TGCGCCAGCAGCCAAGGGACTAGCGGGGGTACAGATACGCAGTATTTT.

For the CDR3, the DNA is TGTGCCAGCTCACCCGCCAGTTTCTACAATGAGCAGTTCTTC. Amino acids: CASSPASFYNEQFF. The chain joins TRBV18 to TRBJ2-1; D unresolved. The germline V gene encodes CDR1 KGHSH and CDR2 LQKENI. Trimming took off 3 bases at V and 3 bases at J, with 9 bases between the two ends. This CDR3 is 14 amino acids long.

The chain couples TRBV28 to TRBJ2-5; 7 positions match TRBD2. CDR3 size: 15 residues. Per germline, CDR1 MDHEN and CDR2 SYDVKM. V was pared by 4 bases and J by 3 bases, with 8 bases of the junction left unmatched. Here the CDR3 DNA reads TGTGCCAGCAGTTCGGGTAGAAGCGGGGAAGAGACCCAGTACTTC. Its translation: CASSSGRSGEETQYF.

This chain uses TRBV13 with TRBJ2-5, with D unclear. Trimming shortened V by 6 bases and J by 5 bases, and 10 bases separated the two germline ends. Per the germline V gene, CDR1 is PRHDT and CDR2 is FYEKMQ (reference sequence). The CDR3 length is 12 residues. CDR3 sequence reads: CASSSFRETQYF. DNA of the CDR3: TGTGCCAGCAGTTCTTTTAGGGAGACCCAGTACTTC. Full variable domain (remainder filled in from reference TRBV13 and TRBJ2-5): AAGVIQSPRHLIKEKRETATLKCYPIPRHDTVYWYQQGPGQDPQFLISFYEKMQSDKGSIPDRFSAQQFSDYHSELNMSSLELGDSALYFCASSSFRETQYFGPGTRLLVL.

The rearrangement links TRBV5-1 to TRBJ2-3; 10 nucleotides match TRBD2. The V segment lost 1 base and the J segment 5 bases; nucleotides outside the gene matches: 7. CDR3 length equals 16 residues. Germline CDR1 SGHRS, CDR2 YFSETQ. CDR3 amino acids: CASSLSPSGGGDTQYF. The CDR3 bases are TGCGCCAGCAGCTTGTCTCCTAGCGGGGGAGGAGATACGCAGTATTTT. The variable domain in full, completed from reference TRBV5-1 and TRBJ2-3, reads KAGVTQTPRYLIKTRGQQVTLSCSPISGHRSVSWYQQTPGQGLQFLFEYFSETQRNKGNFPGRFSGRQFSNSRSEMNVSTLELGDSALYLCASSLSPSGGGDTQYFGPGTRLTVL.

The rearrangement uses TRBV30 and TRBJ1-4, with TRBD1 matching over 9 bases. V lost 8 bases, J lost 6 bases, and 4 bases stayed unmatched. Germline CDR1 and CDR2: GTSNPN and SVGIG (reference sequence). There are 12 residues in the CDR3. CDR3 sequence: CANRGLDEKLFF. The CDR3 DNA sequence: TGTGCCAACAGGGGGCTGGATGAAAAACTGTTTTTT.

The chain links TRBV5-1 to TRBJ2-2; D possibly uses TRBD1 or TRBD2 (5 bases each). The germline V gene has CDR1 SGHRS and CDR2 YFSETQ. The V and J ends lost 4 bases and 0 bases respectively, with 13 bases between them. The CDR3 runs to 16 residues. The DNA for the CDR3 is TGCGCCAGCAGCCTAAGGGACGGGGCGAACACCGGGGAGCTGTTTTTT. It encodes CASSLRDGANTGELFF.